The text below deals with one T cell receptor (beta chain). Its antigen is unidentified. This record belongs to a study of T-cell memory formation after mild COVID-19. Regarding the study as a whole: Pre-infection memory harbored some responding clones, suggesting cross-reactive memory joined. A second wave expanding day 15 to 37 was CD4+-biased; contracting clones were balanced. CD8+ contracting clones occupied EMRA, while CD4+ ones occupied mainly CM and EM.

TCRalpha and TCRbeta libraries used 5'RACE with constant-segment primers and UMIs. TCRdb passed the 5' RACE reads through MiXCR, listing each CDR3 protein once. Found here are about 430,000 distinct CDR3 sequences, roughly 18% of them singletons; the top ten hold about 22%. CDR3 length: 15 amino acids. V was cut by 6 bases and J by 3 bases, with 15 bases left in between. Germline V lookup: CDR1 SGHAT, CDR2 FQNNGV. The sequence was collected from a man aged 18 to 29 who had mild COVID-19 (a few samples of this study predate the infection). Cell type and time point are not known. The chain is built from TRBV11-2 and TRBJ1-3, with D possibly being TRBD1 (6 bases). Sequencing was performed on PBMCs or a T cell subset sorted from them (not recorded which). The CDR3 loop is CASSSQGGLGNTIYF. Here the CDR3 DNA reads TGTGCCAGCAGTTCTCAAGGGGGGCTTGGAAACACCATATATTTT.